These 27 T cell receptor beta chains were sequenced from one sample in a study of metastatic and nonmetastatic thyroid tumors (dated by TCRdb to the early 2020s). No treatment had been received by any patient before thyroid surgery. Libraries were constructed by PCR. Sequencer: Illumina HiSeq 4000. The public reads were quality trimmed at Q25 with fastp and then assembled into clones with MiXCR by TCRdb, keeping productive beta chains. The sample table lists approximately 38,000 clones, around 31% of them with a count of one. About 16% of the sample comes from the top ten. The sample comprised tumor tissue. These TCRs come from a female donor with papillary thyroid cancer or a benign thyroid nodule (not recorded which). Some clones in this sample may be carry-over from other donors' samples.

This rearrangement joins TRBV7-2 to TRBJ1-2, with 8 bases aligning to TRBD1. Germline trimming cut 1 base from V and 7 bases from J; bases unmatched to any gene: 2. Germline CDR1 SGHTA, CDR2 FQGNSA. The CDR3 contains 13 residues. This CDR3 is CASSLGTGGGYTF. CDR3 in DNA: TGTGCCAGCAGCTTAGGAACAGGGGGTGGCTACACCTTC.

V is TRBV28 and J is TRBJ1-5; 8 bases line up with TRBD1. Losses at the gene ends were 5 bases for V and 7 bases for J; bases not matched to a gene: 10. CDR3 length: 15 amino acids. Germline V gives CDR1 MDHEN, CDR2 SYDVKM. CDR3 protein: CASSRAGGEGQPQHF. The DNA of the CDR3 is TGTGCCAGCAGTCGAGCAGGGGGCGAGGGGCAGCCCCAGCATTTT.

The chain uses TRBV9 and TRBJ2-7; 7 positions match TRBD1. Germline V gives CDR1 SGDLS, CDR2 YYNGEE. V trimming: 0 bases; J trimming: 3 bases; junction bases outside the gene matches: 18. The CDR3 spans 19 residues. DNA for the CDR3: TGTGCCAGCAGCGTAGCTACAGGGGCCCCAGGGTTCGGTATCTACGAGCAGTACTTC. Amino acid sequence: CASSVATGAPGFGIYEQYF.

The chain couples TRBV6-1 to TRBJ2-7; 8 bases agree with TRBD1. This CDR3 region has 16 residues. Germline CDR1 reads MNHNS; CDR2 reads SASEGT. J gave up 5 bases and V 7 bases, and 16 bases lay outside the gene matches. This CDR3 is CASMVLPRTGRHEQYF. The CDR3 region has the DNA TGTGCCAGCATGGTTCTCCCGAGGACAGGGCGGCACGAGCAGTACTTC.

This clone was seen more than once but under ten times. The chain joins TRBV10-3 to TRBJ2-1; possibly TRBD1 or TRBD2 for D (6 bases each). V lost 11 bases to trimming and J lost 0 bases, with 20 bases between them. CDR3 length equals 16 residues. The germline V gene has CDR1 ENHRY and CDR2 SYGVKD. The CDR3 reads CAVTRGRDSSYNEQFF. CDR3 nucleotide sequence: TGTGCCGTAACCAGGGGTAGGGACTCCTCCTACAATGAGCAGTTCTTC.

CDR3 nucleotide sequence: TGCAGTGCTAGAAGGACGGGAGGGAAAGACAATGAGCAGTTCTTC. This gives the protein CSARRTGGKDNEQFF. This chain connects TRBV20-1 to TRBJ2-1, with TRBD2 identical over 8 bases. The CDR3 covers 15 residues. The germline V gene has CDR1 DFQATT and CDR2 SNEGSKA (reference sequence). Losses at the gene ends were 2 bases for V and 5 bases for J; bases not matched to a gene: 8.

The CDR3 loop reads CAWNPQGVTEAFF. CDR3 nucleotide sequence: TGTGCCTGGAACCCACAGGGTGTCACTGAAGCTTTCTTT. V and J are TRBV30 and TRBJ1-1; possible D gene TRBD1, 6 bases. Germline V gene data show CDR1 as GTSNPN and CDR2 as SVGIG (reference sequence). Deletions cut 4 bases from V and 4 bases from J, with 13 bases between. The CDR3 contains 13 residues.

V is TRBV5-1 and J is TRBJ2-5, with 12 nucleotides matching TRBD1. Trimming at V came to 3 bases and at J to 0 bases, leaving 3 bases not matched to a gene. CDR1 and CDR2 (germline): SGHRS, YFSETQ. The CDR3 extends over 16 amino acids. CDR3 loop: CASSSGTGGYQETQYF. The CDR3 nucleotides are TGCGCCAGCAGCTCAGGGACAGGGGGCTACCAAGAGACCCAGTACTTC.

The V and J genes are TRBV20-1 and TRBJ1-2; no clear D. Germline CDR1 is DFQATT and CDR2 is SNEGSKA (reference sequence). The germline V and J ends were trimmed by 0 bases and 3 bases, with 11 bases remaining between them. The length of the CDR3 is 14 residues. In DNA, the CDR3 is TGCAGTGCTAGAGACCACACGGAGCACTATGGCTACACCTTC. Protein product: CSARDHTEHYGYTF.

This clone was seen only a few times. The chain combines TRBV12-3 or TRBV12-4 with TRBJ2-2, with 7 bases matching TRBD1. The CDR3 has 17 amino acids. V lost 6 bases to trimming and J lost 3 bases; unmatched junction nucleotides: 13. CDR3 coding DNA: TGTGCCAGCAGCTCGATACGAGGGGGCCTGGACACCGGGGAGCTGTTTTTT. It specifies CASSSIRGGLDTGELFF.

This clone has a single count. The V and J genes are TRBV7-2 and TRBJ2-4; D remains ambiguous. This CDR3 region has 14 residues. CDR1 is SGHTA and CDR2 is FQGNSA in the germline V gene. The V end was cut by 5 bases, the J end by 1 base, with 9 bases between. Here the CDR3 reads CASSPKEAKNIQYF. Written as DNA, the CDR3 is TGTGCCAGCAGCCCGAAGGAGGCCAAAAACATTCAGTACTTC.

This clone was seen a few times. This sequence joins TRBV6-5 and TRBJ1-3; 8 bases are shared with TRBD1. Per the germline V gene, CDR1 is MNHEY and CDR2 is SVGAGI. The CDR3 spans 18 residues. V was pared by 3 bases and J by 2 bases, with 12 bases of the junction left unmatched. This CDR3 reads CASSYRTGKRAAGNTIYF. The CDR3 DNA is TGTGCCAGCAGTTATCGGACAGGGAAGAGAGCTGCTGGAAACACCATATATTTT.

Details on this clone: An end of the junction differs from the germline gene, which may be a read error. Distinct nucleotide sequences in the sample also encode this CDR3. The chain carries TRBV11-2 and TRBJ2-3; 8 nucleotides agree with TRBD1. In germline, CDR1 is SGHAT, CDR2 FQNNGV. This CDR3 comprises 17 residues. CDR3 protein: CASSFNLDRASTDTQYF. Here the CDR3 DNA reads TGTGCCAGCAGCTTCAATTTGGACAGGGCTAGCACAGATACTCAGTATTTT.

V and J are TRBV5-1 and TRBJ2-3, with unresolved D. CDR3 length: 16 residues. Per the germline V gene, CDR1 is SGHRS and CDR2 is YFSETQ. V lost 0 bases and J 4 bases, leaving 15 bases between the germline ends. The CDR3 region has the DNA TGCGCCAGCAGCTTGGATTGGACCCCCGGCGCAGATACGCAGTATTTT. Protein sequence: CASSLDWTPGADTQYF.

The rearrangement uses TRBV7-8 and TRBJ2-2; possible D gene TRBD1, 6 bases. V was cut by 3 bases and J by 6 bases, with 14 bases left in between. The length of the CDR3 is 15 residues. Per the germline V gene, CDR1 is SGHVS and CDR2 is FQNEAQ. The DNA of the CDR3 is TGTGCCAGCAGCTTGCTCAGGGGTATCGCCGGGGAGCTGTTTTTT. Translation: CASSLLRGIAGELFF.

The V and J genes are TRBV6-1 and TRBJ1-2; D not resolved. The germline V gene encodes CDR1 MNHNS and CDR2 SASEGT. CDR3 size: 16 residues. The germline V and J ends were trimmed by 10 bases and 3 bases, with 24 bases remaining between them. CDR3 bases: TGTGCCACCCGTCGGCAGGCGCGTAATTTGGACTATGGCTACACCTTC. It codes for CATRRQARNLDYGYTF.

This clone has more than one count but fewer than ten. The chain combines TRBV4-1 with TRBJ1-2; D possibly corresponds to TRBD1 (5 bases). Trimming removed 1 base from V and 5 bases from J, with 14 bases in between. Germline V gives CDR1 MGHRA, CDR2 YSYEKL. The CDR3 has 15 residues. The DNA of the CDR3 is TGCGCCAGCAGCCAAGGGGGGGGTCCTGGATATGGCTACACCTTC. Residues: CASSQGGGPGYGYTF.

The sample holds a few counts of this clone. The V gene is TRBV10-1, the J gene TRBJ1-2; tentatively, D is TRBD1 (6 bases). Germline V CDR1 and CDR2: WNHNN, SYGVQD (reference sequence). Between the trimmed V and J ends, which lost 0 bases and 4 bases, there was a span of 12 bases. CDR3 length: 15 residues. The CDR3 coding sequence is TGCGCCAGCAGTGAGTCTGTAGGACAGCCCTATGGCTACACCTTC. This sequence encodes CASSESVGQPYGYTF.

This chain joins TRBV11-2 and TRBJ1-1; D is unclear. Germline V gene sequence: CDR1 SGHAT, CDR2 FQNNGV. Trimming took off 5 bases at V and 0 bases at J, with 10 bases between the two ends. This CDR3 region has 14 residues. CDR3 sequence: CASSPQLMNTEAFF. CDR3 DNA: TGTGCCAGCAGCCCACAGCTGATGAACACTGAAGCTTTCTTT.

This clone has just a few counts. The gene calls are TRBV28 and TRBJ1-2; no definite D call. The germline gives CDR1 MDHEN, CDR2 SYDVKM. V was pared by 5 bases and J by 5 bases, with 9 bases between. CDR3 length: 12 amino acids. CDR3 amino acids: CASSSPGYGYTF. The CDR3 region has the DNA TGTGCCAGCAGTAGTCCAGGTTATGGCTACACCTTC.

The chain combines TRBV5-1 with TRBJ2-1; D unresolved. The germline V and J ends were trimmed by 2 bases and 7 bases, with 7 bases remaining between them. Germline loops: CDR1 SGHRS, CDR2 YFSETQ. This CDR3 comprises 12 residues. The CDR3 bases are TGCGCCAGCAGCTTAGCTGAGAATGAGCAGTTCTTC. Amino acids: CASSLAENEQFF.

CDR3 residues: CASSWYPGTVNSPLHF. CDR3 DNA: TGTGCCAGCAGCTGGTATCCCGGGACTGTTAATTCACCCCTCCACTTT. J is TRBJ1-6 and V is TRBV11-2; D is possibly TRBD1 (5 bases). V lost 4 bases and J 6 bases, leaving 16 bases between the germline ends. The V gene's germline CDR1 is SGHAT and CDR2 FQNNGV. The CDR3 totals 16 residues.

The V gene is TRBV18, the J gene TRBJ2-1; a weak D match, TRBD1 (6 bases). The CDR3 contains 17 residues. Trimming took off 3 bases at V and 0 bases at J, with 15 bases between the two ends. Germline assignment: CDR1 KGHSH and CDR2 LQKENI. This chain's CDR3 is CASSPPAGTFSYNEQFF. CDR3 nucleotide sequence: TGTGCCAGCTCACCCCCAGCCGGGACATTCTCCTACAATGAGCAGTTCTTC.

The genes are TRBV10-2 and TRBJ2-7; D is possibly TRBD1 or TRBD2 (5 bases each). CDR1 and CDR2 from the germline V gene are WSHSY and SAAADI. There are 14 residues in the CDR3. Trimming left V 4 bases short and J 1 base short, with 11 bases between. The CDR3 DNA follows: TGCGCCAGCAGTGGGGCAGGGAGTTCCTACGAGCAGTACTTC. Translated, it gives CASSGAGSSYEQYF.

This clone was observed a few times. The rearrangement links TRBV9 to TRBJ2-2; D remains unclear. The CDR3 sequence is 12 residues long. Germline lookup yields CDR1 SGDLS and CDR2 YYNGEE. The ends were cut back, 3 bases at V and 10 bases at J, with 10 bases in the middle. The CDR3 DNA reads TGTGCCAGCAGCGGGGTGGTCGCGGAGCTGTTTTTT. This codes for CASSGVVAELFF.

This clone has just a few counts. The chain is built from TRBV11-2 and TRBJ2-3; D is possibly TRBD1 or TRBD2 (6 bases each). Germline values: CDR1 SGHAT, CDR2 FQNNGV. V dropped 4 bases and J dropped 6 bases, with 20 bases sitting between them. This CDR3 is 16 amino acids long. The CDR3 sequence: CASSYPRDGGRDTQYF. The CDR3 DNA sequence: TGTGCCAGCAGCTACCCTCGTGACGGGGGCCGGGATACGCAGTATTTT.

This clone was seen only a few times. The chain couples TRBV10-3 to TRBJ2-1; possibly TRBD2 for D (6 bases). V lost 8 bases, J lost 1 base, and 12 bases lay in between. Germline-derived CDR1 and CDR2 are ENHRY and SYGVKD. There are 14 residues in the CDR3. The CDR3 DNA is TGTGCCATCGGGGGAGGAGGATCCTACAATGAGCAGTTCTTC. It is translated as CAIGGGGSYNEQFF.